These 29 T cell receptor beta chains came from one sample sequenced in a study of naive and memory T cell subsets. These receptors are not linked to any known antigen. Findings of the study overall: Possibly reflecting memory cells re-expressing CD45RA, a few larger clonotypes occurred in naive repertoires, especially CD8.

Two oligonucleotides, mixed equimolar, formed the beta constant-region primer covering TRBC1 and TRBC2. Ligated cDNA was amplified by four rounds of PCR with nested alpha and beta constant-region primers and SP2. A single record per CDR3 protein comes from TCRdb applying MiXCR to the UMI-ligation and nested PCR reads. Among 120,000 to 150,000 distinct CDR3 sequences listed, approximately 21% were seen once. The sequencing input was naive CD8+ T cells from blood. The receptors were gathered from a human donor in good health.

J is TRBJ2-7 and V is TRBV28; D might be TRBD1 (6 bases). Germline V gene data show CDR1 as MDHEN and CDR2 as SYDVKM. The CDR3 consists of 15 residues. V was pared by 6 bases and J by 0 bases, with 15 bases between. The CDR3 DNA reads TGTGCCAGCAGCCCATACCTGACAGGCTCCTACGAGCAGTACTTC. Amino acid sequence: CASSPYLTGSYEQYF.

This clonotype came up a few times. The V call is TRBV10-2, the J call TRBJ1-5; TRBD1 is a possible D gene (5 bases). The CDR3 totals 18 residues. V was pared by 2 bases and J by 0 bases, with 17 bases between. The germline gives CDR1 WSHSY, CDR2 SAAADI. CDR3 nucleotide sequence: TGCGCCAGCAGTGAGAGGCCGGGACCCGAACATAGCAATCAGCCCCAGCATTTT. Amino acids: CASSERPGPEHSNQPQHF.

This chain joins TRBV5-1 and TRBJ2-2; D possibly corresponds to TRBD2 (5 bases). Trimming removed 7 bases from V and 5 bases from J, with 9 bases in between. Germline assignment: CDR1 SGHRS and CDR2 YFSETQ. The CDR3 is 12 residues long. The CDR3 DNA sequence: TGCGCCAGCGTGGGAGATACCGGGGAGCTGTTTTTT. Amino acid sequence: CASVGDTGELFF.

V and J are TRBV11-2 and TRBJ2-1; D possibly corresponds to TRBD1 (6 bases). Trimming took off 3 bases at V and 0 bases at J, with 12 bases between the two ends. In germline, CDR1 is SGHAT, CDR2 FQNNGV. This CDR3 contains 16 residues. The CDR3 sequence is CASSFDRDISYNEQFF. The CDR3 region has the DNA TGTGCCAGCAGCTTTGACCGGGACATCTCCTACAATGAGCAGTTCTTC.

The chain couples TRBV27 to TRBJ1-4; a weak D match, TRBD1 (5 bases). Germline V lookup: CDR1 MNHEY, CDR2 SMNVEV (reference sequence). The CDR3 is made up of 18 amino acids. V lost 6 bases and J 7 bases, leaving 27 bases between the germline ends. CDR3 nucleotides: TGTGCCAGCAGCCCCGGTGGTTGGGACCTCCCGGGGTTTGAAAAACTGTTTTTT. Residues: CASSPGGWDLPGFEKLFF.

V and J are TRBV11-1 and TRBJ2-7; unclear D gene. This CDR3 region has 14 residues. Trimming removed 1 base at V and 3 bases at J, with 10 bases between. CDR1 SGHAT and CDR2 FQDESV come from the germline V gene (reference sequence). In nucleotides, the CDR3 is TGTGCCAGCAGCTTAGGGCTAGACATCTACGAGCAGTACTTC. This encodes CASSLGLDIYEQYF.

The chain has TRBV12-3 or TRBV12-4 and TRBJ2-7; TRBD2 aligns across 13 bases. The CDR3 is 15 amino acids. V was clipped by 3 bases and J by 2 bases; unmatched bases: 1. CDR3 amino acids: CASSFGLAGAYEQYF. In DNA, the CDR3 is TGTGCCAGCAGTTTCGGACTAGCGGGAGCCTACGAGCAGTACTTC.

This clonotype showed up just a few times. This chain connects TRBV27 to TRBJ2-1, with 10 positions matching TRBD2. CDR1 MNHEY and CDR2 SMNVEV come from the germline V gene (reference sequence). The CDR3 runs to 15 residues. V dropped 0 bases and J dropped 7; count of bases not matched to a gene: 3. Here the CDR3 DNA reads TGTGCCAGCAGTTTATCCCCAGCGGGAGGGAATGAGCAGTTCTTC. As protein: CASSLSPAGGNEQFF.

V is TRBV19 and J is TRBJ2-1; TRBD2 agrees at 7 bases. The trim removed 3 bases at V and 1 base at J, leaving 3 bases unmatched. The CDR3 has 15 amino acids. Germline loops: CDR1 LNHDA, CDR2 SQIVND (reference sequence). CDR3 protein: CASSMASGSYNEQFF. CDR3 in DNA: TGTGCCAGTAGTATGGCTAGCGGTTCCTACAATGAGCAGTTCTTC.

The chain combines TRBV5-1 with TRBJ2-2, with 7 positions matching TRBD2. CDR1 is SGHRS, CDR2 YFSETQ, per germline. CDR3 size: 18 residues. V trimming: 0 bases; J trimming: 3 bases; junction bases outside the gene matches: 11. CDR3 region: CASSLDPSGGIYTGELFF. The CDR3 bases are TGCGCCAGCAGCTTGGACCCTAGCGGAGGGATTTACACCGGGGAGCTGTTTTTT.

The chain joins TRBV19 to TRBJ1-5; TRBD1 matches 8 bases. The V and J ends lost 4 bases and 0 bases, in that order; junction bases with no gene match: 5. CDR1 is LNHDA, CDR2 SQIVND, per germline (reference sequence). The CDR3 is made up of 16 amino acids. The CDR3 DNA reads as TGTGCCAGTAGTACACAGGGGGAGTATAGCAATCAGCCCCAGCATTTT. This codes for CASSTQGEYSNQPQHF.

The J gene is TRBJ2-7, the V gene TRBV28, with TRBD1 matching over 8 bases. CDR1 and CDR2 from the germline V gene are MDHEN and SYDVKM. This CDR3 comprises 14 residues. Trimming at V came to 6 bases and at J to 1 base, leaving 5 bases not matched to a gene. The CDR3 is CASSPGQVSYEQYF. The CDR3 coding sequence is TGTGCCAGCAGCCCGGGACAGGTTTCCTACGAGCAGTACTTC.

This sequence joins TRBV14 and TRBJ2-1; possible D gene TRBD1, 5 bases. V lost 4 bases and J lost 0, with 10 bases in between. The CDR3 consists of 15 residues. The germline V gene encodes CDR1 SGHDN and CDR2 FVKESK. CDR3 coding DNA: TGTGCCAGCAGCCTGACAGAAAACTCCTACAATGAGCAGTTCTTC. It encodes CASSLTENSYNEQFF.

V gene TRBV27 combines with J gene TRBJ1-1, with TRBD1 as a possible D gene (6 bases). The CDR3 contains 14 residues. The germline V and J ends were trimmed by 5 bases and 5 bases, with 15 bases remaining between them. CDR1 MNHEY and CDR2 SMNVEV come from the germline V gene (reference sequence). In nucleotides, the CDR3 is TGTGCCAGCAGTGCAACAGGGTTTGGGACTGAAGCTTTCTTT. Translation: CASSATGFGTEAFF.

The chain recombines TRBV27 with TRBJ2-7; 9 positions match TRBD2. The CDR3 covers 16 residues. Unmatched junction bases numbered 11, after V lost 2 bases and J lost 6 bases. Germline CDR1 and CDR2: MNHEY and SMNVEV (reference sequence). This CDR3 reads CASSLPPGLARSEQYF. As DNA, the CDR3 is TGTGCCAGCAGTTTACCTCCGGGACTAGCTCGTTCCGAGCAGTACTTC.

The V gene is TRBV6-4, the J gene TRBJ2-2; TRBD2 matches 8 bases. Germline V gives CDR1 MRHNA, CDR2 SNTAGT. The CDR3 is 18 residues long. The J segment lost 2 bases and the V segment lost 0 bases, leaving 8 bases of the junction unmatched. The CDR3 region is CASSDSWISGINTGELFF. The DNA of the CDR3 is TGTGCCAGCAGTGACTCGTGGATTAGCGGGATAAACACCGGGGAGCTGTTTTTT.

The sample holds a few counts of this clonotype. The chain recombines TRBV20-1 with TRBJ2-7; TRBD2 might be the D (5 bases). The ends were cut back, 0 bases at V and 4 bases at J, with 10 bases in the middle. This CDR3 has 13 residues. Per germline, CDR1 DFQATT and CDR2 SNEGSKA (reference sequence). DNA of the CDR3: TGCAGTGCTAGAGACACGGGGTGGTACGAGCAGTACTTC. Its protein is CSARDTGWYEQYF.

The chain joins TRBV6-1 to TRBJ2-7; TRBD1 agrees at 9 bases. Per germline, CDR1 MNHNS and CDR2 SASEGT. CDR3 length: 15 residues. V lost 6 bases, J lost 5 bases, and 11 bases stayed unmatched. As DNA, the CDR3 is TGTGCCAGCAGAACGAAGGGACAGGGTACCCACGAGCAGTACTTC. The encoded protein is CASRTKGQGTHEQYF.

This clonotype was observed a few times. The chain recombines TRBV6-5 with TRBJ2-1; no clear D gene. The V gene's germline CDR1 is MNHEY and CDR2 SVGAGI. Deletions cut 4 bases from V and 5 bases from J, with 12 bases between. The CDR3 sequence is 14 residues long. CDR3 sequence reads: CASSSDWKNNEQFF. In nucleotides, the CDR3 is TGTGCCAGCAGTTCTGACTGGAAAAACAATGAGCAGTTCTTC.

This chain connects TRBV29-1 to TRBJ1-2; D remains ambiguous. The V gene lost 6 bases and the J gene lost 2 bases, with 13 bases spanning the gap. The germline V gene encodes CDR1 SQVTM and CDR2 ANQGSEA. The CDR3 totals 13 residues. The CDR3 DNA reads as TGCAGCGTGGAGATATACCAAAACTATGGCTACACCTTC. Protein product: CSVEIYQNYGYTF.

For this clonotype: The junction and the germline gene differ at one end; a read error may be behind it. The chain combines TRBV6-2 or TRBV6-3 with TRBJ1-6; D is ambiguous. CDR1 and CDR2 (germline): MNHEY, SVGEGT. The CDR3 consists of 16 residues. CDR3 sequence (DNA): TGTGCCAGCAGTCTCAAGAGGACCGGGTGGAATTCACCCCTCCGCTTT. As protein: CASSLKRTGWNSPLRF.

V gene TRBV4-1 combines with J gene TRBJ2-7; the D is unclear. Germline assignment: CDR1 MGHRA and CDR2 YSYEKL. The V end was cut by 0 bases, the J end by 2 bases, with 11 bases between. This CDR3 is built from 15 residues. CDR3: CASSQDLQLPYEQYF. The CDR3 DNA is TGCGCCAGCAGCCAAGATCTACAGCTGCCCTACGAGCAGTACTTC.

This clonotype was detected only a few times. The chain links TRBV13 to TRBJ2-3; D is perhaps TRBD2 (6 bases). The CDR3 is 15 amino acids. V was cut by 1 base and J by 3 bases, with 11 bases left in between. Germline lookup yields CDR1 PRHDT and CDR2 FYEKMQ (reference sequence). The CDR3 DNA reads as TGTGCCAGCAGCTTAGCGGACTATCCGACAGATACGCAGTATTTT. This gives the protein CASSLADYPTDTQYF.

This chain joins TRBV5-5 and TRBJ2-3; 8 nucleotides agree with TRBD1. The length of the CDR3 is 15 residues. Germline assignment: CDR1 SGHKS and CDR2 YYEKEE (reference sequence). The V segment lost 4 bases and the J segment 5 bases; nucleotides outside the gene matches: 9. CDR3 bases: TGTGCCAGCAGCGATCCCTGGACAGGGTTAGATACGCAGTATTTT. It is translated as CASSDPWTGLDTQYF.

This clonotype was observed a handful of times. This chain links TRBV12-3 or TRBV12-4 with TRBJ2-7; the D call may be TRBD1 or TRBD2 (5 bases each). CDR3 length: 15 amino acids. The V and J ends lost 0 bases and 4 bases respectively, with 13 bases between them. In DNA form, the CDR3 reads TGTGCCAGCAGTTTAGCCGGGGCCCCGTCGTACGAGCAGTACTTC. Protein: CASSLAGAPSYEQYF.

This clonotype was seen only a few times. The chain combines TRBV5-1 with TRBJ2-7, with TRBD1 identical over 10 bases. V gave up 4 bases and J gave up 3 bases; unmatched junction bases: 7. Germline V gene data show CDR1 as SGHRS and CDR2 as YFSETQ. This CDR3 spans 15 amino acids. The CDR3 loop is CASSAPGQGYYEQYF. The CDR3 region has the DNA TGCGCCAGCAGCGCACCGGGACAGGGGTACTACGAGCAGTACTTC.

The chain employs TRBV28 and TRBJ2-1; D perhaps matches TRBD2 (5 bases). V was pared by 0 bases and J by 5 bases, with 8 bases between. This CDR3 is 14 amino acids long. From germline, CDR1 is MDHEN and CDR2 SYDVKM. Here the CDR3 reads CASSLWTTNNEQFF. In DNA form, the CDR3 reads TGTGCCAGCAGTTTATGGACTACAAACAATGAGCAGTTCTTC.

This clonotype was seen a few times. Germline is not matched at one junction end, which may reflect a read error. The chain uses TRBV12-5 and TRBJ2-7, with 8 bases that match TRBD1. The CDR3 has 12 residues. Germline CDR1 and CDR2: LGHNT and FRNRAP. The CDR3 nucleotides are TGTGCTAGTGGTTTGTTATCTACAGGGGGGTCCTTC. Amino acids: CASGLLSTGGSF. Filled out from reference TRBV12-5 and TRBJ2-7, the complete variable domain reads DARVTQTPRHKVTEMGQEVTMRCQPILGHNTVFWYRQTMMQGLELLAYFRNRAPLDDSGMPKDRFSAEMPDATLATLKIQPSEPRDSAVYFCASGLLSTGGSFGPGTRLTVT.

Details on this clonotype: A much larger clonotype is one base distant, so this may be a read error. This chain connects TRBV14 to TRBJ2-1; 11 bases map to TRBD2. The CDR3 has 15 residues. Germline V CDR1 and CDR2: SGHDN, FVKESK. J gave up 4 bases and V 3 bases, and 2 bases lay outside the gene matches. The CDR3 bases are TGTGCCAGCAGCCACGGGACTAGCGGATACAATGAGCAGTTCTTC. This gives the protein CASSHGTSGYNEQFF.